The clone carrying this TCR beta chain appeared a single time. The data are from a study of cytotoxic CD8 clonotypes in ibrutinib-treated CLL. CDR3 size: 14 residues. V lost 4 bases to trimming and J lost 8 bases, with 18 bases between them. In germline, CDR1 is SGHRS, CDR2 YFSETQ. Investigators sought sequencing depths of between 1 in 200,000 and 1 in 1 million T cells. Assay used: immunoSEQ multiplex PCR; TCRdb lists only in-frame clones, some missing. Of under 150,000 clones listed, 80% were seen once; the top ten hold 6.5% to 8%. The TCR sequence derives from a human donor with chronic lymphocytic leukemia. The sample in question was PBMCs, obtained after 36 months of ibrutinib treatment. The gene calls are TRBV5-1 and TRBJ1-2; no firm D call. In DNA, the CDR3 is TGCGCCAGCAGCATCCAGACGTCTTCCAGAGGCTACACCTTC. Amino acids: CASSIQTSSRGYTF.